The entry below gives a single T cell receptor beta chain sequence along with its context. Its antigen is unidentified. Included in the TCR beta cDNA libraries were unique molecular identifiers. TCRdb used MiXCR to reprocess the PCR reads, holding one entry per CDR3 protein. The sample contains approximately 630,000 distinct CDR3 sequences, around 60% of which appear only once. This entry belongs to a study of post-analysis software for immune sequencing data. Whole-study results and caveats: Samples from one preparation batch, clustered by F measure, grouped strongly together.

The receptor's source is a girl aged 2-10 years with multiple sclerosis. Sequenced: blood.

The CDR3 DNA sequence: TGTGCCAGCAGTTTAGAGGGGTTAGCGGGAGGACCCTACGAGCAGTACTTC. Amino acids: CASSLEGLAGGPYEQYF. This chain joins TRBV12-3 or TRBV12-4 and TRBJ2-7; TRBD2 agrees at 10 bases. The CDR3 sequence is 17 residues long. J was trimmed by 2 bases and V by 1 base; bases with no gene match: 8.